The text below deals with one TCR beta chain. Its antigen remains unidentified. The data belong to a study of neoadjuvant anti-PD-1 for oral cavity cancer. Study observations and caveats: Higher pretreatment Treg/Th17 ratios tracked higher pretreatment blood clonality.

The CDR3 runs to 16 residues. Per the germline V gene, CDR1 is SGHRS and CDR2 is YFSETQ. V lost 0 bases to trimming and J lost 3 bases; unmatched junction nucleotides: 6. The table came from immunoSEQ multiplex PCR; TCRdb's copy has only in-frame clones and leaves some out. Among over 9,500 clones listed, 66% were seen once. Time point indicated: after neoadjuvant nivolumab, at surgical resection. The source of this sequence is a person between 35 and 79 years old with oral cavity squamous cell carcinoma. This rearrangement joins TRBV5-1 to TRBJ2-1; TRBD1 agrees at 7 bases. The sample was PBMCs, taken after nivolumab (anti-PD-1) treatment. CDR3 amino acids: CASSLVGQYSYNEQFF. The CDR3 coding sequence is TGCGCCAGCAGCTTGGTGGGACAGTACAGCTACAATGAGCAGTTCTTC. Based on the CDR3 plus reference TRBV5-1 and TRBJ2-1, the full variable domain is KAGVTQTPRYLIKTRGQQVTLSCSPISGHRSVSWYQQTPGQGLQFLFEYFSETQRNKGNFPGRFSGRQFSNSRSEMNVSTLELGDSALYLCASSLVGQYSYNEQFFGPGTRLTVL.